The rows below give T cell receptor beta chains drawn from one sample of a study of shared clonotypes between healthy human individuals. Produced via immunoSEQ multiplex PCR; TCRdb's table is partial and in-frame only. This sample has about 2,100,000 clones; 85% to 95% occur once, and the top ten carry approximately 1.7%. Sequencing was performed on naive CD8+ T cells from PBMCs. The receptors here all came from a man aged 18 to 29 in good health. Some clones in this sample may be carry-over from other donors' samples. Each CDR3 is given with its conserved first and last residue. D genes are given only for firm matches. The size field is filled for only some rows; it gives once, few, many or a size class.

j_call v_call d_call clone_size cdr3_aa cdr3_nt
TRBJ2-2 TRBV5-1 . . CASSLDYTRGAGELFF TGCGCCAGCAGCTTGGATTACACCCGAGGGGCCGGGGAGCTGTTTTTT
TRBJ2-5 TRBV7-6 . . CASSDRMRETQYF TGTGCCAGCAGCGACAGGATGAGGGAGACCCAGTACTTC
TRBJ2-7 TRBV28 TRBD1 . CASRYTGTGYEQYF TGTGCCAGCAGATACACCGGGACAGGCTACGAGCAGTACTTC
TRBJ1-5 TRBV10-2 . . CASRAVTFDQPQHF TGCGCCAGCAGAGCAGTCACTTTTGATCAGCCCCAGCATTTT
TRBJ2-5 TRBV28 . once CASSLGTSAQYF TGTGCCAGCAGTTTGGGAACGTCGGCCCAGTACTTC
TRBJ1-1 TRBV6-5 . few CASYPGHMNTEAFF TGTGCCAGTTACCCAGGGCACATGAACACTGAAGCTTTCTTT
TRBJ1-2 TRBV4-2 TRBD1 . CASSQDLGTGDLYGYTF TGTGCCAGCAGCCAAGATTTGGGGACAGGGGACCTCTATGGCTACACCTTC
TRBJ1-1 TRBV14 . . CASSQAGGTEAFF TGTGCCAGCAGCCAAGCGGGGGGCACTGAAGCTTTCTTT
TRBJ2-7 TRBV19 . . CASSMGPTEQYF TGTGCCAGTAGTATGGGGCCCACGGAGCAGTACTTC
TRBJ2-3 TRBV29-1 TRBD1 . CSVVFRDSFPGTPVEADTQYF TGCAGCGTTGTTTTCCGGGACAGCTTTCCCGGGACCCCAGTCGAGGCAGATACGCAGTATTTT
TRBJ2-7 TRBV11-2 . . CASSLTGLITYEQYF TGTGCCAGCAGCTTAACAGGGTTGATAACCTACGAGCAGTACTTC
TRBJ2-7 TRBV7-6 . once CASSLGQGVYEQYF TGTGCCAGCAGCTTAGGGCAGGGCGTCTACGAGCAGTACTTC
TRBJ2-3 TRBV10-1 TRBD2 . CASSEGLAGGSTDTQYF TGCGCCAGCAGTGAGGGGCTAGCGGGAGGGTCTACAGATACGCAGTATTTT
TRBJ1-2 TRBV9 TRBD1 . CASSVGTGRGYGYTF TGTGCCAGCAGCGTAGGGACAGGGCGAGGATATGGCTACACCTTC
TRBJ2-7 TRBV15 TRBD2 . CATSREGSGITYEQYF TGTGCCACCAGCAGGGAAGGTAGCGGGATAACCTACGAGCAGTACTTC
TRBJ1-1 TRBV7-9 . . CASSWLNKVQF TGTGCCAGCAGCTGGCTCAACAAGGTCCAATTT